This T cell receptor beta chain came from a study of T-cell reconstitution after alpha-beta-depleted transplantation in children. This clonotype appeared many times. Preparation of the TCRbeta library was carried out with unique molecular identifiers. MiXCR was run by TCRdb on the PCR reads, yielding one entry per CDR3 protein. The table records approximately 640,000 distinct CDR3 sequences, 16% of them present only once. There are 15 residues in the CDR3. V lost 6 bases, J lost 0 bases, and 5 bases stayed unmatched. CDR1 and CDR2 from the germline V gene are MNHNS and SASEGT. The chain recombines TRBV6-1 with TRBJ2-1; 7 bases agree with TRBD1. This specimen consisted of PBMCs from the stem cell graft donor, obtained from the stem cell graft. This receptor was obtained from a human donor who donated a stem cell graft to a child with acute myeloid leukemia. The CDR3 region is CASSPDRSSYNEQFF. Written as DNA, the CDR3 is TGTGCCAGCAGCCCGGACAGGAGCTCCTACAATGAGCAGTTCTTC.